A single sample is the source of the 30 T cell receptor beta chains below, sequenced in a study of human T cells and chemical hapten exposure. TCRdb re-called the 5' RACE reads through MiXCR, storing one row per CDR3 protein. This table holds approximately 140,000 distinct CDR3 sequences, about 4% found once. Total RNA was isolated from unfractionated whole blood. The receptors derive from a female donor in good health.

The CDR3 is CASSQVQGMGGYNEQFF. CDR3 bases: TGCGCCAGCAGCCAAGTACAGGGGATGGGCGGCTACAATGAGCAGTTCTTC. J is TRBJ2-1 and V is TRBV4-3; 7 bases line up with TRBD1. The germline gives CDR1 LGHNA, CDR2 YSLEER. The V segment lost 1 base and the J segment 3 bases; nucleotides outside the gene matches: 9. The CDR3 has 17 residues.

This clonotype showed up many times. This chain joins TRBV19 and TRBJ2-7; D gene ambiguous. Trimming cost V 9 bases and J 2 bases, with 17 bases left between them. The CDR3 is made up of 14 amino acids. Per germline, CDR1 LNHDA and CDR2 SQIVND (reference sequence). The CDR3 protein is CASHRSEPPYEQYF. In DNA, the CDR3 is TGTGCCAGCCACCGTTCGGAGCCCCCCTACGAGCAGTACTTC.

This clonotype was recorded at least ten times. The V and J genes are TRBV7-9 and TRBJ1-5, with D unclear. The CDR3 runs 17 residues. The V gene's germline CDR1 is SEHNR and CDR2 FQNEAQ (reference sequence). V was trimmed by 2 bases and J by 3 bases, leaving 17 bases between them. The CDR3 protein is CASSLIMRAGHNQPQHF. The CDR3 DNA reads as TGTGCCAGCAGCTTAATAATGAGGGCCGGCCACAATCAGCCCCAGCATTTT.

This clonotype was recorded a few times. A much larger clone lies one base from this, so it may be a read error. The rearrangement uses TRBV6-4 and TRBJ1-2; D perhaps matches TRBD1 (6 bases). V was cut by 8 bases and J by 4 bases, with 17 bases left in between. CDR3 length: 14 amino acids. Germline CDR1 reads MRHNA; CDR2 reads SNTAGT. The CDR3: CASLPGAGAYGYTF. CDR3 coding DNA: TGTGCCAGCCTCCCCGGGGCAGGGGCCTATGGCTACACCTTC.

There are many counts of this clonotype. The chain is built from TRBV19 and TRBJ1-2; D possibly corresponds to TRBD1 (6 bases). This CDR3 has 15 residues. Trimming took 3 bases from V and 4 from J, leaving 15 bases between them. Germline V gene sequence: CDR1 LNHDA, CDR2 SQIVND (reference sequence). CDR3 DNA sequence: TGTGCCAGTAGTATGCGGGGGGCTCGGCTCTATGGCTACACCTTC. Its translation: CASSMRGARLYGYTF.

This clonotype occurred many times. The chain links TRBV18 to TRBJ2-5; D may be TRBD2 (5 bases). V was cut by 1 base and J by 5 bases, with 5 bases left in between. This CDR3 has 12 amino acids. Germline-derived CDR1 and CDR2 are KGHSH and LQKENI. CDR3: CASSPREETQYF. DNA for the CDR3: TGTGCCAGCTCACCACGGGAGGAGACCCAGTACTTC.

This clonotype was seen a few times. This may be a read error, as it is one base from a much larger clone. The rearrangement links TRBV7-6 to TRBJ1-6; D unresolved. CDR1 is SGHVS, CDR2 FNYEAQ, per germline. The CDR3 is 14 amino acids. CDR3: CASSSHSPGSPLNF. The CDR3 DNA sequence: TGTGCCAGCAGCTCTCACTCACCGGGGTCACCCCTCAACTTT.

The table lists this clonotype with many counts. This chain connects TRBV2 to TRBJ2-3, with 11 nucleotides matching TRBD2. The CDR3 has 18 amino acids. Germline V gene sequence: CDR1 SNHLY, CDR2 FYNNEI. Germline trimming cut 1 base from V and 6 bases from J; bases unmatched to any gene: 12. The CDR3 nucleotides read TGTGCCAGCAGTGAAGGGACTAGCGGGTTACATATGGTGGATACGCAGTATTTT. Amino acids: CASSEGTSGLHMVDTQYF.

This clonotype was recorded at least ten times. CDR3 in amino acids: CAISEPDRGAPDTQYF. The CDR3 nucleotides read TGTGCCATCAGTGAGCCGGACAGGGGGGCCCCAGATACGCAGTATTTT. The chain uses TRBV10-3 and TRBJ2-3; TRBD1 matches 10 bases. CDR1 and CDR2 from the germline V gene are ENHRY and SYGVKD. The CDR3 contains 16 residues. V lost 2 bases to trimming and J lost 4 bases; unmatched junction nucleotides: 6.

CDR3 nucleotides: TGCAGCGTTGAAGGGGCCCCTACGCAGTATTTT. Translation: CSVEGAPTQYF. The chain employs TRBV29-1 and TRBJ2-3; D is unclear. Germline-derived CDR1 and CDR2 are SQVTM and ANQGSEA. V was cut by 1 base and J by 8 bases, with 7 bases left in between. The CDR3 sequence is 11 residues long.

This clonotype was recorded at least ten times. The chain's CDR3 is CASSLDPTGSTDTQYF. DNA of the CDR3: TGCGCCAGCAGCTTGGATCCGACAGGAAGCACAGATACGCAGTATTTT. This chain links TRBV5-1 with TRBJ2-3, with D possibly being TRBD1 (6 bases). The CDR3 runs 16 residues. Germline CDR1 is SGHRS and CDR2 is YFSETQ. The ends were cut back, 0 bases at V and 0 bases at J, with 11 bases in the middle.

This clonotype has a handful of counts. The chain uses TRBV29-1 and TRBJ2-6; the D gene is possibly TRBD2 (5 bases). Germline CDR1 SQVTM, CDR2 ANQGSEA. CDR3 length: 16 residues. The ends were cut back, 5 bases at V and 0 bases at J, with 14 bases in the middle. CDR3 sequence: CSVSVFEGSGANVLTF. CDR3 DNA: TGCAGCGTTTCGGTCTTTGAGGGCTCTGGGGCCAACGTCCTGACTTTC.

A few counts support this clonotype. The genes are TRBV7-6 and TRBJ1-1; no firm D call. The V and J ends lost 5 bases and 6 bases respectively, with 19 bases between them. CDR1 and CDR2 from the germline V gene are SGHVS and FNYEAQ. The CDR3 contains 15 residues. CDR3 sequence (DNA): TGTGCCAGCAGCGAATCGACATCACGTAAGGCTGAAGCTTTCTTT. Residues: CASSESTSRKAEAFF. The whole variable domain, remainder taken from reference TRBV7-6 and TRBJ1-1, is GAGVSQSPRYKVTKRGQDVALRCDPISGHVSLYWYRQALGQGPEFLTYFNYEAQQDKSGLPNDRFSAERPEGSISTLTIQRTEQRDSAMYRCASSESTSRKAEAFFGQGTRLTVV.

This clonotype was seen at least ten times. This rearrangement joins TRBV7-3 to TRBJ2-6, with 9 bases identical to TRBD2. This CDR3 spans 18 amino acids. Losses at the gene ends were 0 bases for V and 3 bases for J; bases not matched to a gene: 6. The germline gives CDR1 SGHTA, CDR2 FQGTGA. The CDR3 nucleotides are TGTGCCAGCAGCTTAACTGGCGGGGGGGCCATTGGGGCCAACGTCCTGACTTTC. Residues: CASSLTGGGAIGANVLTF.

This clonotype was detected only a few times. A clone one base away is much larger, so this may be a read error. The chain combines TRBV6-6 with TRBJ1-5; 9 positions match TRBD1. Germline CDR1 and CDR2: MNHNY and SVGAGI (reference sequence). CDR3 length: 16 residues. The trim removed 6 bases at V and 2 bases at J, leaving 8 bases unmatched. Here the CDR3 DNA reads TGTGCCAGCAGAGAACCGGGACAGGGCTGCAATCAGCCCCAGCATTTT. This sequence encodes CASREPGQGCNQPQHF.

This clonotype was counted many times. The chain combines TRBV9 with TRBJ1-1; D is perhaps TRBD1 (5 bases). The CDR3 is made up of 13 amino acids. The germline V gene encodes CDR1 SGDLS and CDR2 YYNGEE. V was clipped by 2 bases and J by 3 bases, with 8 bases between them. The CDR3 loop reads CASSVSTDTEAFF. The CDR3 bases are TGTGCCAGCAGCGTGTCGACAGACACTGAAGCTTTCTTT.

This clonotype was observed many times. V is TRBV19 and J is TRBJ2-6; perhaps TRBD2 as D (7 bases). The CDR3 has 17 residues. The germline V gene encodes CDR1 LNHDA and CDR2 SQIVND (reference sequence). V gave up 1 base and J gave up 0 bases, with 10 bases separating them. In DNA, the CDR3 is TGTGCCAGTAGTATAGGGGGGGGGCACTCTGGGGCCAACGTCCTGACTTTC. Translating it yields CASSIGGGHSGANVLTF.

Ten or more counts support this clonotype. The CDR3, as DNA: TGTGCCAGCAGCTTAGCGAGCCCGGGGGGTGAAAAACTGTTTTTT. As protein: CASSLASPGGEKLFF. This chain uses TRBV7-8 with TRBJ1-4; maybe TRBD1 (5 bases). CDR1 SGHVS and CDR2 FQNEAQ come from the germline V gene. This CDR3 spans 15 amino acids. The V end lost 0 bases, the J end lost 7 bases, and 12 bases lay between the germline ends.

The rearrangement joins TRBV5-1 to TRBJ2-3; D is unresolved. CDR1 is SGHRS and CDR2 is YFSETQ in the germline V gene. Between the trimmed V and J ends, which lost 5 bases and 1 base, there was a span of 11 bases. The CDR3 length is 14 residues. The CDR3 region has the DNA TGCGCCAGCAGTGAATACTCTCGCACAGATACGCAGTATTTT. It codes for CASSEYSRTDTQYF. Full variable domain (missing parts from reference TRBV5-1 and TRBJ2-3): KAGVTQTPRYLIKTRGQQVTLSCSPISGHRSVSWYQQTPGQGLQFLFEYFSETQRNKGNFPGRFSGRQFSNSRSEMNVSTLELGDSALYLCASSEYSRTDTQYFGPGTRLTVL.

This clonotype was found many times. The V and J genes are TRBV5-5 and TRBJ2-1, with D perhaps matching TRBD2 (6 bases). The CDR3 runs to 12 residues. Trimming cost V 2 bases and J 7 bases, with 7 bases left between them. The germline gives CDR1 SGHKS, CDR2 YYEKEE (reference sequence). The CDR3 loop reads CASSFSGNEQFF. CDR3 in DNA: TGTGCCAGCAGCTTTAGCGGTAATGAGCAGTTCTTC.

This clonotype was seen repeatedly, ten times or more. The chain has TRBV5-6 and TRBJ2-1; 9 bases match TRBD2. CDR1 is SGHDT, CDR2 YYEEEE, per germline. V gave up 3 bases and J gave up 4 bases; unmatched junction bases: 8. This CDR3 contains 16 residues. The CDR3 DNA follows: TGTGCCAGCAGCTCGGTAAAGCGGGGGGCGTACAATGAGCAGTTCTTC. Translating gives CASSSVKRGAYNEQFF.

V usage is TRBV5-1 and J usage is TRBJ2-4; D is unresolved. The ends were cut back, 0 bases at V and 4 bases at J, with 5 bases in the middle. The CDR3 is 13 amino acids. The germline V gene has CDR1 SGHRS and CDR2 YFSETQ. The CDR3 reads CASSLEGKNIQYF. The CDR3 region has the DNA TGCGCCAGCAGCTTGGAGGGTAAAAACATTCAGTACTTC.

This clonotype was counted many times. The chain combines TRBV6-2 or TRBV6-3 with TRBJ2-7, with 7 bases lining up with TRBD1. The CDR3 length is 14 residues. V lost 2 bases and J lost 2; bases outside the gene matches: 3. Germline values: CDR1 MNHEY, CDR2 SVGEGT. CDR3 nucleotides: TGTGCCAGCAGTTACCTGGGACAGACCTACGAGCAGTACTTC. Its translation: CASSYLGQTYEQYF.

This clonotype was seen at least ten times. The chain joins TRBV9 to TRBJ1-5; D is uncertain. V was shortened by 0 bases and J by 5 bases, with 9 bases between the two germline ends. In germline, CDR1 is SGDLS, CDR2 YYNGEE. CDR3 length: 14 residues. CDR3 nucleotides: TGTGCCAGCAGCGTAGGATTCGGATATCAGCCCCAGCATTTT. It encodes CASSVGFGYQPQHF.

This clonotype was detected ten times or more. This sequence joins TRBV7-9 and TRBJ1-1; TRBD1 matches at 9 bases. The CDR3 is 14 residues long. CDR1 and CDR2 (germline): SEHNR, FQNEAQ (reference sequence). V was pared by 5 bases and J by 4 bases, with 5 bases of the junction left unmatched. CDR3 amino acids: CASSPRDRATEAFF. The CDR3 region has the DNA TGTGCCAGCAGCCCCCGGGACAGGGCCACTGAAGCTTTCTTT.

This clonotype showed up just a few times. The CDR3 region is CASSHRGADAVNYGYTF. The CDR3 coding sequence is TGTGCCAGCAGCCACCGGGGGGCTGATGCTGTTAACTATGGCTACACCTTC. The chain links TRBV6-5 to TRBJ1-2; the D gene is possibly TRBD1 (6 bases). Germline CDR1 and CDR2: MNHEY and SVGAGI. V was shortened by 6 bases and J by 1 base, with 21 bases between the two germline ends. The length of the CDR3 is 17 residues.

The V call is TRBV10-3, the J call TRBJ2-3; TRBD2 matches 9 bases. CDR3 size: 17 residues. The ends lost 6 bases at V and 0 bases at J; junction bases unmatched: 10. The germline CDR1 and CDR2 sequences are ENHRY and SYGVKD. CDR3 sequence reads: CAIRLAGADSSTDTQYF. CDR3 coding DNA: TGTGCCATCAGATTAGCGGGGGCCGACAGTAGCACAGATACGCAGTATTTT.

In the case of this clonotype: A clone one base away is much larger, so this may be a read error. This chain connects TRBV2 to TRBJ2-2, with D possibly being TRBD2 (6 bases). The CDR3 loop spans 16 amino acids. V lost 8 bases, J lost 4 bases, and 20 bases lay in between. Germline CDR1 SNHLY, CDR2 FYNNEI. This CDR3 is CASFYAPGDPTGELFF. CDR3 in DNA: TGTGCCAGCTTTTACGCCCCGGGAGATCCCACCGGGGAGCTGTTTTTT.

The chain couples TRBV3-1 to TRBJ1-6; no clear D gene. The CDR3 runs 14 residues. Deletions cut 3 bases from V and 8 bases from J, with 11 bases between. The germline CDR1 and CDR2 sequences are LGHDT and YNNKEL (reference sequence). The CDR3 nucleotides read TGTGCCAGCAGCCATGGGGATGCAGATTCACCCCTCCACTTT. Translated: CASSHGDADSPLHF.

This clonotype was recorded a few times. It may be a read error: a sequence one base away is much more abundant. The V call is TRBV7-2, the J call TRBJ1-1; TRBD1 agrees at 7 bases. The CDR3 length is 15 residues. From germline, CDR1 is SGHTA and CDR2 FQGNSA. J was trimmed by 0 bases and V by 2 bases; bases with no gene match: 3. CDR3 nucleotide sequence: TGTGCCAGCAGCTTACTTACAGGGGTGAACACTGAAGCTTTCTTT. Its protein product is CASSLLTGVNTEAFF.